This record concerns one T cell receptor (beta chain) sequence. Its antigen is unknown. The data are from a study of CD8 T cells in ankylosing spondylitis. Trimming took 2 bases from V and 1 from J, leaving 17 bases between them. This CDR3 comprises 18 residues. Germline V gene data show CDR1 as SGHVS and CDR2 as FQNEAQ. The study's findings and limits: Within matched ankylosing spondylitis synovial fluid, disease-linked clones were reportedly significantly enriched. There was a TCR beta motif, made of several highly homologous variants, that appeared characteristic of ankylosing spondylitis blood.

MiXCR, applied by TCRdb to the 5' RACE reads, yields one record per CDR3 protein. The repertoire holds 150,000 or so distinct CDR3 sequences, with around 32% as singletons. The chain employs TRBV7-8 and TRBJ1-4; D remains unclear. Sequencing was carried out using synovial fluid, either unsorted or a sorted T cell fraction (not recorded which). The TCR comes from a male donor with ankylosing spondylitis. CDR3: CASSLMMGSSGTNEKLFF. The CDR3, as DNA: TGTGCCAGCAGCTTAATGATGGGCAGCAGCGGAACTAATGAAAAACTGTTTTTT.